One sample yielded the 4 T cell receptor beta chains listed below, sequenced in a study of blood T cell repertoires in COVID-19 (TCRdb year 2020). Receptor libraries were prepared by the immunoSEQ multiplex PCR assay. TCRdb obtained this table from immuneACCESS and retained in-frame rearrangements with V and J assigned. These tables miss some clones; where compared with another copy, unresolved V genes account for less than half of the shortfall, and the remainder is unexplained. For this sample there are a few hundred thousand clones; about 90% appear just once. The ten largest clones capture about 2.7% of the sample. Source material: PBMCs or T cells enriched from blood (not recorded which). The receptors originated from a woman between 25 and 40 years old who had recovered from COVID-19.

The CDR3: CASSLKAGGSYNEQFF. DNA of the CDR3: TGTGCCAGCAGCTTAAAGGCAGGGGGATCCTACAATGAGCAGTTCTTC. The chain uses TRBV7-9 and TRBJ2-1; 7 bases are a match to TRBD1. The V and J ends lost 2 bases and 1 base, in that order; junction bases with no gene match: 5. CDR3 length equals 16 residues. CDR1 is SEHNR and CDR2 is FQNEAQ in the germline V gene (reference sequence).

The gene calls are TRBV29-1 and TRBJ2-7, with 7 bases aligning to TRBD1. The CDR3 has 13 residues. Trimming at V came to 7 bases and at J to 3 bases, leaving 9 bases not matched to a gene. The V gene's germline CDR1 is SQVTM and CDR2 ANQGSEA. The CDR3: CSAIGTEIYEQYF. CDR3 coding DNA: TGCAGCGCTATCGGGACAGAGATCTACGAGCAGTACTTC.

The chain is built from TRBV11-1 and TRBJ2-1; 13 bases line up with TRBD2. The germline V gene encodes CDR1 SGHAT and CDR2 FQDESV (reference sequence). This CDR3 has 14 residues. V shed 0 bases and J 15 bases; nucleotides not matched to a gene: 5. Here the CDR3 reads CASSLALAGGMTFF. CDR3 nucleotides: TGTGCCAGCAGCTTAGCACTAGCGGGGGGGATGACGTTCTTC.

This chain uses TRBV19 with TRBJ1-3, with D perhaps TRBD1 (6 bases). CDR3 size: 15 residues. CDR1 is LNHDA, CDR2 SQIVND, per germline (reference sequence). With 6 bases removed from V and 0 bases from J, the gap between germline ends came to 12 bases. The CDR3 sequence: CASSPDRSSGNTIYF. CDR3 nucleotides: TGTGCCAGTAGCCCGGACAGAAGCTCTGGAAACACCATATATTTT.